The rows below give T cell receptor beta chains drawn from one sample of a study of neurological immune-mediated disorders. One entry per CDR3 protein, called by TCRdb with MiXCR from the 5' RACE reads. The sample yields some 30,000 distinct CDR3 sequences, roughly a sixth seen once. Specimen: CD4+ T cells from blood. The receptors were sampled from a female donor with HTLV-1-associated myelopathy (HAM/TSP). The CDR3 runs from the conserved cysteine through the conserved F or W. Fields, in order: V gene, clone size, J gene, D gene, CDR3 DNA, CDR3 protein. D genes are given only for firm matches. Size is stated for part of the rows, as once, few or many counts, or as a class when the clone is expanded.

TRBV6-6	many	TRBJ1-2	-	TGTGCCAGCAGTTACTCGACAGCCTACTATGGCTACACCTTC	CASSYSTAYYGYTF
TRBV2	-	TRBJ1-2	TRBD1	TGTGCCAGCAGACCCCGGACAGGGGGGATCGATGGCTACACCTTC	CASRPRTGGIDGYTF
TRBV5-1	many	TRBJ2-5	-	TGCGCCAGCAGCCCGGGGCCGGGAGAAGAGACCCAGTACTTC	CASSPGPGEETQYF
TRBV20-1	many	TRBJ1-4	-	TGCAGTGCTAGAGATTACTTTTCCCCCGAAAAACTGTTTTTT	CSARDYFSPEKLFF
TRBV11-3	-	TRBJ2-3	TRBD2	TGTGCCAGCAGCTTAGCGGGGGGATTAGCAGATACGCAGTATTTT	CASSLAGGLADTQYF
TRBV20-1	many	TRBJ1-3	-	TGCAGTGCTAGACGGGTGGACACCATATATTTT	CSARRVDTIYF
TRBV13	many	TRBJ1-1	TRBD1	TGTGCCAGCAGCTTCCCCGGGACAGCTTTGAACACTGAAGCTTTCTTT	CASSFPGTALNTEAFF
TRBV5-1	many	TRBJ1-3	-	TGCGCCAGCAGCCCGCGAGGAGATCTCGGGCGGAACACCATATATTTT	CASSPRGDLGRNTIYF
TRBV11-2	many	TRBJ2-1	TRBD2	TGTGCCAGCAGCTTAGGAGGGACTAGCGGGAGGGCCTGGAATGAGCAGTTCTTC	CASSLGGTSGRAWNEQFF
TRBV2	many	TRBJ1-2	-	TGTGCCAGCAGGCCGGACAGTAACTATGGCTACACCTTC	CASRPDSNYGYTF
TRBV7-8	medium-sized	TRBJ2-2	-	TGTGCCAGCAGCTTAGCTCTCCACCCCGGGGAGCTGTTTTTT	CASSLALHPGELFF
TRBV10-3	many	TRBJ2-3	TRBD1	TGTGCCACCGGGCAGGGGGTCACAGATACGCAGTATTTT	CATGQGVTDTQYF
TRBV5-1	-	TRBJ1-4	-	TGCGCCAGCAGCTTGTTAGAGGGGACCTCAACTAATGAAAAACTGTTTTTT	CASSLLEGTSTNEKLFF
TRBV5-6	many	TRBJ2-1	TRBD2	TGTGCCAGCAGCTTGTGGGTAACTAGCGACAATGAGCAGTTCTTC	CASSLWVTSDNEQFF
TRBV20-1	-	TRBJ2-3	TRBD2	TGCAGTGCTCCATTTAGCGGGGTTAGCACAGATACGAAGTATTTT	CSAPFSGVSTDTKYF
TRBV28	many	TRBJ1-2	-	TGTGCCAGCAGTGGACTGAACTATGGCTACACCTTC	CASSGLNYGYTF